These 5 T cell receptor beta chains were all obtained from the same sample, sequenced in a study of shared clonotypes between healthy human individuals. It was CD45RO-negative cells, positively selected for CCR7, that made up naive CD8 cells, with terminally differentiated effector memory CD45RA+ cells excluded. Produced via immunoSEQ multiplex PCR; TCRdb's table is partial and in-frame only. The sample carries under 1 million clones, 96% recorded once. Sequencing was carried out using naive CD8+ T cells sorted from blood. These TCRs come from a man between 25 and 39 years old in good health.

This clone appeared a few times. This CDR3 is also generated by other DNA sequences in the sample. The chain links TRBV19 to TRBJ2-7, with D uncertain. This CDR3 is 14 amino acids long. From germline, CDR1 is LNHDA and CDR2 SQIVND (reference sequence). Trimming took off 5 bases at V and 1 base at J, with 12 bases between the two ends. The CDR3 DNA follows: TGTGCCAGTAGTCTGGCTGGCGCTTCCTACGAGCAGTACTTC. Translation gives CASSLAGASYEQYF.

This chain joins TRBV6-6 and TRBJ2-2; 8 nucleotides agree with TRBD2. The CDR3 totals 16 residues. J lost 3 bases, V lost 9 bases, and 12 bases had no gene match. Germline CDR1 and CDR2: MNHNY and SVGAGI (reference sequence). CDR3 loop: CASCPRGGRDTGELFF. The CDR3 nucleotides are TGTGCCAGTTGTCCACGGGGGGGCCGGGACACCGGGGAGCTGTTTTTT.

As concerns this clone: Other DNA sequences in the same sample also yield this CDR3. The J gene is TRBJ2-7, the V gene TRBV5-1; D gene unclear. Germline V gene lookup returns CDR1 SGHRS and CDR2 YFSETQ. This CDR3 is 14 amino acids long. Trimming removed 0 bases from V and 1 base from J, with 8 bases in between. CDR3 nucleotides: TGCGCCAGCAGCTTGGCCTCAGGATCCTACGAGCAGTACTTC. Translating it yields CASSLASGSYEQYF.

Of note for this clone: Other nucleotide sequences from this sample produce the same CDR3. The chain employs TRBV11-2 and TRBJ2-1, with D possibly TRBD1 on 5 matching bases. In germline, CDR1 is SGHAT, CDR2 FQNNGV. Trimming took off 2 bases at V and 4 bases at J, with 9 bases between the two ends. This CDR3 has 14 amino acids. CDR3 sequence: CASSLQGTYNEQFF. Written as DNA, the CDR3 is TGTGCCAGCAGCTTACAGGGAACATACAATGAGCAGTTCTTC.

The genes are TRBV7-2 and TRBJ2-1, with a weak D call TRBD2 (5 bases). CDR1 and CDR2 (germline): SGHTA, FQGNSA. V lost 1 base, J lost 5 bases, and 9 bases lay in between. This CDR3 contains 14 residues. The CDR3 DNA reads TGTGCCAGCAGCTTAGTTGACTACCACAATGAGCAGTTCTTC. Translation gives CASSLVDYHNEQFF. The variable domain in full, completed from reference TRBV7-2 and TRBJ2-1, reads GAGVSQSPSNKVTEKGKDVELRCDPISGHTALYWYRQSLGQGLEFLIYFQGNSAPDKSGLPSDRFSAERTGGSVSTLTIQRTQQEDSAVYLCASSLVDYHNEQFFGPGTRLTVL.